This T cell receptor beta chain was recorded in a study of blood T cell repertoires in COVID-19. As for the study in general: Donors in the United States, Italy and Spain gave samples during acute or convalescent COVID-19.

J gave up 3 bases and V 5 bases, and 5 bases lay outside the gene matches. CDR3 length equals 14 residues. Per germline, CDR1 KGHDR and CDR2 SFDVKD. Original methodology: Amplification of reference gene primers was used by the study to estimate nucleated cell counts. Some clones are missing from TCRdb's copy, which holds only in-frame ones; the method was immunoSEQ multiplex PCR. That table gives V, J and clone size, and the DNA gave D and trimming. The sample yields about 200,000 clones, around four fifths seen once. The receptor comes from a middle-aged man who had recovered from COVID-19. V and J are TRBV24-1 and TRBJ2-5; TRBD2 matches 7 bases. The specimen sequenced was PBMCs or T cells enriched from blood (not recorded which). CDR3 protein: CATSVAGIKETQYF. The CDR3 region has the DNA TGTGCCACCAGTGTAGCGGGCATCAAAGAGACCCAGTACTTC.